These 10 T cell receptor beta chains originate from one sample sequenced in a study of human T cells and chemical hapten exposure. One entry per CDR3 protein results from TCRdb running MiXCR on the RACE reads. The sample holds roughly 120,000 distinct CDR3 sequences, roughly 10% seen once. Time point: patch test 2, 6 weeks after DPC sensitization. Treatment reported: therapeutic diphenylcyclopropenone sensitization with weekly scalp DPC. Sequenced here: whole blood, sampled in connection with sensitization to the hapten diphenylcyclopropenone (DPC). These receptors came from a woman aged 40 to 50 with alopecia areata. Some clones in this sample may be carry-over from other donors' samples.

This clonotype was observed a few times. The gene calls are TRBV5-1 and TRBJ1-6, with 7 bases that match TRBD1. Germline V gives CDR1 SGHRS, CDR2 YFSETQ. J lost 10 bases, V lost 5 bases, and 9 bases had no gene match. This CDR3 is built from 14 residues. In nucleotides, the CDR3 is TGCGCCAGCAGTCTAGACAGGGAGAGATCACCCCTCCACTTT. This encodes CASSLDRERSPLHF.

Only a few counts were recorded for this clonotype. V usage is TRBV6-6 and J usage is TRBJ1-2; the D is unclear. Trimming left V 7 bases short and J 8 bases short, with 14 bases between. This CDR3 region has 12 residues. Germline assignment: CDR1 MNHNY and CDR2 SVGAGI (reference sequence). CDR3 amino acids: CASTLTMQGYTF. Here the CDR3 DNA reads TGTGCCAGCACCCTGACGATGCAGGGCTACACCTTC.

About this clonotype: Given a much more abundant clone one base away, this may be a read error. The chain couples TRBV7-2 to TRBJ1-3; the match to TRBD1 covers 7 bases. The V gene end was trimmed by 8 bases and the J gene end by 11 bases; junction bases not matched to a gene: 15. The CDR3 consists of 14 residues. Germline V CDR1 and CDR2: SGHTA, FQGNSA. CDR3 DNA sequence: TGTGCCAGCTCCGAGCAGGGGGTAGGGGACTCCATATATTTT. It is translated as CASSEQGVGDSIYF. The full variable domain, with the rest looked up from reference TRBV7-2 and TRBJ1-3, is GAGVSQSPSNKVTEKGKDVELRCDPISGHTALYWYRQSLGQGLEFLIYFQGNSAPDKSGLPSDRFSAERTGGSVSTLTIQRTQQEDSAVYLCASSEQGVGDSIYFGEGSWLTVV.

The chain combines TRBV13 with TRBJ2-5; 7 bases agree with TRBD1. In germline, CDR1 is PRHDT, CDR2 FYEKMQ (reference sequence). The trim removed 1 base at V and 2 bases at J, leaving 10 bases unmatched. CDR3 length equals 17 residues. In DNA form, the CDR3 reads TGTGCCAGCAGCTTAGCAGCGACAGGGAGAAGACAAGAGACCCAGTACTTC. Residues: CASSLAATGRRQETQYF.

With respect to this clonotype: A much larger clone is a single base away; this may be a read error. V is TRBV3-1 and J is TRBJ2-3; TRBD2 matches at 11 bases. Germline CDR1 is LGHDT and CDR2 is YNNKEL (reference sequence). Losses at the gene ends were 2 bases for V and 11 bases for J; bases not matched to a gene: 6. The CDR3 extends over 14 amino acids. The CDR3 sequence: CASSQTSGGNMQYF. CDR3 in DNA: TGTGCCAGCAGCCAAACTAGCGGGGGAAATATGCAGTATTTT.

The chain employs TRBV27 and TRBJ2-5, with D possibly matching TRBD2 (6 bases). Trimming stripped 4 bases from V and 5 bases from J, with 23 bases between. Germline V CDR1 and CDR2: MNHEY, SMNVEV (reference sequence). The CDR3 spans 17 residues. The CDR3 DNA sequence: TGTGCCAGCAGTTCAACCCGAGGAGGGCCGGTGGAGGAGACCCAGTACTTC. Its protein product is CASSSTRGGPVEETQYF.

V and J are TRBV6-6 and TRBJ2-5; D is tentatively TRBD1 or TRBD2 (5 bases each). The CDR3 is made up of 20 amino acids. V lost 2 bases, J lost 3 bases, and 28 bases lay in between. Germline V gene sequence: CDR1 MNHNY, CDR2 SVGAGI (reference sequence). The CDR3: CASSYPTTVSGGPSKETQYF. The CDR3 bases are TGTGCCAGCAGTTACCCCACAACCGTCTCTGGGGGACCTTCAAAAGAGACCCAGTACTTC.

The table lists this clonotype with a few counts. This chain connects TRBV28 to TRBJ2-7; 12 positions agree with TRBD2. V gave up 7 bases and J gave up 6 bases; unmatched junction bases: 13. The germline CDR1 and CDR2 sequences are MDHEN and SYDVKM. The length of the CDR3 is 16 residues. The CDR3 DNA is TGTGCCAGCACCCTGGAGGCTAGCGGGGGGGCAGGCGAGCAGTACTTC. It translates to CASTLEASGGAGEQYF. The variable domain in full, with the rest retrieved from reference TRBV28 and TRBJ2-7, is DVKVTQSSRYLVKRTGEKVFLECVQDMDHENMFWYRQDPGLGLRLIYFSYDVKMKEKGDIPEGYSVSREKKERFSLILESASTNQTSMYLCASTLEASGGAGEQYFGPGTRLTVT.

This clonotype was counted between two and nine times. This chain links TRBV7-2 with TRBJ2-1; no clear D gene. Trimming took off 1 base at V and 8 bases at J, with 12 bases between the two ends. Germline V gene lookup returns CDR1 SGHTA and CDR2 FQGNSA. This CDR3 spans 14 amino acids. The CDR3 sequence is CASSLDLGSDEQFF. DNA for the CDR3: TGTGCCAGCAGCTTAGATCTAGGAAGCGATGAGCAGTTCTTC.

This clonotype was found many times. The V call is TRBV6-2 or TRBV6-3, the J call TRBJ2-4; D ambiguous. The germline V gene encodes CDR1 MNHEY and CDR2 SVGEGT. Trimming left V 5 bases short and J 6 bases short, with 14 bases between. This CDR3 is 14 amino acids long. The CDR3 sequence is CASSQRSRGNIQYF. CDR3 sequence (DNA): TGTGCCAGCAGTCAGAGGAGTAGAGGAAACATTCAGTACTTC.